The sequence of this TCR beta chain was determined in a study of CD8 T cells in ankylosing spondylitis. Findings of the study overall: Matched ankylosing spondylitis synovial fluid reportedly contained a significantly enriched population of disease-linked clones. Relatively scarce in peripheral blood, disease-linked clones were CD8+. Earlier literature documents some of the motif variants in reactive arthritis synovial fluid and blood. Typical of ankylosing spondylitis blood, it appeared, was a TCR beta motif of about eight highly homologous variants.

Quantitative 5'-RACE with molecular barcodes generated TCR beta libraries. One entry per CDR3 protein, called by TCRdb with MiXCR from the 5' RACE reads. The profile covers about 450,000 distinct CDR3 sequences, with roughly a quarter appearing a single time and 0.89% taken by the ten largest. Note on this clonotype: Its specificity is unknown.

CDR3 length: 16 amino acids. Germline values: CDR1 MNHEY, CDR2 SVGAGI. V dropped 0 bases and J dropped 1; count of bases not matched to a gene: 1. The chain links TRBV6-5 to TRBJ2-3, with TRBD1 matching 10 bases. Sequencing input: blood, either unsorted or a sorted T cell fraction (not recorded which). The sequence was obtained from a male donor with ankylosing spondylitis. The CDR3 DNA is TGTGCCAGCAGTTACTCCGGGACAGGGGGCACAGATACGCAGTATTTT. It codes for CASSYSGTGGTDTQYF.